This T cell receptor beta chain is drawn from a study of blood T cell repertoires in COVID-19. Libraries were prepared by immunoSEQ multiplex PCR; TCRdb keeps only in-frame clonotypes and omits some of them. The sample has about 430,000 clones, around 87% seen once. CDR3 size: 16 residues. The V and J ends lost 0 bases and 0 bases respectively, with 8 bases between them. Germline V gene sequence: CDR1 KGHSH, CDR2 LQKENI. The origin of this receptor is a woman in her 30s with acute COVID-19. The gene calls are TRBV18 and TRBJ2-2; D is uncertain. Specimen: PBMCs or T cells enriched from blood (not recorded which). The DNA for the CDR3 is TGTGCCAGCTCACCACCGAAGTCAGCGAACACCGGGGAGCTGTTTTTT. It yields the protein CASSPPKSANTGELFF. Together with reference TRBV18 and TRBJ2-2, the CDR3 gives the full variable domain: NAGVMQNPRHLVRRRGQEARLRCSPMKGHSHVYWYRQLPEEGLKFMVYLQKENIIDESGMPKERFSAEFPKEGPSILRIQQVVRGDSAAYFCASSPPKSANTGELFFGEGSRLTVL.